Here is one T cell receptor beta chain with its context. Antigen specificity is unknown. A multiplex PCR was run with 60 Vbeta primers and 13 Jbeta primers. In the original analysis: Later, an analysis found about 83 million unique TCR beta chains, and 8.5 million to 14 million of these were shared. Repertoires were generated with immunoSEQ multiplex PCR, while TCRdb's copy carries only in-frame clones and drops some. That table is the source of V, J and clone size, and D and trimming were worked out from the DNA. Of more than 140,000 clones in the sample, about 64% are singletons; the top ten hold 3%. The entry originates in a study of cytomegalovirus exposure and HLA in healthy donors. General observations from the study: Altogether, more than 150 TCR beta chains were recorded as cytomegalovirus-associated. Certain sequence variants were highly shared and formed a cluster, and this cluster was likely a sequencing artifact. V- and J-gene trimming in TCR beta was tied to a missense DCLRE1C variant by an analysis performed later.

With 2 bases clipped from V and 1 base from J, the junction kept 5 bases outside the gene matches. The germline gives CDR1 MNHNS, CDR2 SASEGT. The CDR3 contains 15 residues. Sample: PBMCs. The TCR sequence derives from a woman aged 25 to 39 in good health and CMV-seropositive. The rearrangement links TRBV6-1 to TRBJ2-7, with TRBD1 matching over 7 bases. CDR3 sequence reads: CASSEYAGGSYEQYF. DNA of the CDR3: TGTGCCAGCAGTGAATACGCAGGGGGATCCTACGAGCAGTACTTC.